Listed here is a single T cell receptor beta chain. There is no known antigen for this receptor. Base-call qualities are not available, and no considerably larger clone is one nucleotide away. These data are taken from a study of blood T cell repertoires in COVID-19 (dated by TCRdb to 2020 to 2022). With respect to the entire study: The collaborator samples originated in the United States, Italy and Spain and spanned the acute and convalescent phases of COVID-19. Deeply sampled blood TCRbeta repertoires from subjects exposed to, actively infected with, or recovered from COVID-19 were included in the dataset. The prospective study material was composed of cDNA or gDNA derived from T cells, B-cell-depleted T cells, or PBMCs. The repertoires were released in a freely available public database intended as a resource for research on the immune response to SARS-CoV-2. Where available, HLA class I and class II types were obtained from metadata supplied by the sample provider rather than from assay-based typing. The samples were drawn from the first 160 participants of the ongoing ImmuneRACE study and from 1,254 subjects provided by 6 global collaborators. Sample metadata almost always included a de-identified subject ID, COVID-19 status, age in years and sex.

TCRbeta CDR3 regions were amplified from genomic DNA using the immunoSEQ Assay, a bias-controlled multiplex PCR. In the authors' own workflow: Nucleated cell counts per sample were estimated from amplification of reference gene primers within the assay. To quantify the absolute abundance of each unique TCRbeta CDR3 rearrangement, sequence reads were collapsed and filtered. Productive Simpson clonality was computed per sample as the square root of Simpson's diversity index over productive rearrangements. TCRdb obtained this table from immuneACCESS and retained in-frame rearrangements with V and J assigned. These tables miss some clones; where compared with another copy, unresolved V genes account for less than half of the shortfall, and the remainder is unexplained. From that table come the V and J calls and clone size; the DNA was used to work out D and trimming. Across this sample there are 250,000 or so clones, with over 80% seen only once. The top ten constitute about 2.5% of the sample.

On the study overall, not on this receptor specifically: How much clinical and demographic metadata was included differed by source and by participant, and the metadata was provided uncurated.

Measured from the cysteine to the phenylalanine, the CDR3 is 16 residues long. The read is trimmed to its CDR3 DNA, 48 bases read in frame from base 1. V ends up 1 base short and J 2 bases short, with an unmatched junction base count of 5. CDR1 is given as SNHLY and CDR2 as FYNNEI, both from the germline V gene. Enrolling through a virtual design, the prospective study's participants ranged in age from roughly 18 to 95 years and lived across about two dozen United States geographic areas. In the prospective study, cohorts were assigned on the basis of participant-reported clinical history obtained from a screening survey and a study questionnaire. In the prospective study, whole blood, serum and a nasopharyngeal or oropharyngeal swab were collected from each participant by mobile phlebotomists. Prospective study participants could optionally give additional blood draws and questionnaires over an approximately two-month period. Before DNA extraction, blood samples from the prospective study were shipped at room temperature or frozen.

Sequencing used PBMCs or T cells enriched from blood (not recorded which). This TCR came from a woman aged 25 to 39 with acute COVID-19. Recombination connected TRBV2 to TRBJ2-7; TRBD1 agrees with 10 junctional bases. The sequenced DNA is TGTGCCAGCAGTGAAGTCGGGACAGGGGAGGCCTACGAGCAGTACTTC. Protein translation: CASSEVGTGEAYEQYF.